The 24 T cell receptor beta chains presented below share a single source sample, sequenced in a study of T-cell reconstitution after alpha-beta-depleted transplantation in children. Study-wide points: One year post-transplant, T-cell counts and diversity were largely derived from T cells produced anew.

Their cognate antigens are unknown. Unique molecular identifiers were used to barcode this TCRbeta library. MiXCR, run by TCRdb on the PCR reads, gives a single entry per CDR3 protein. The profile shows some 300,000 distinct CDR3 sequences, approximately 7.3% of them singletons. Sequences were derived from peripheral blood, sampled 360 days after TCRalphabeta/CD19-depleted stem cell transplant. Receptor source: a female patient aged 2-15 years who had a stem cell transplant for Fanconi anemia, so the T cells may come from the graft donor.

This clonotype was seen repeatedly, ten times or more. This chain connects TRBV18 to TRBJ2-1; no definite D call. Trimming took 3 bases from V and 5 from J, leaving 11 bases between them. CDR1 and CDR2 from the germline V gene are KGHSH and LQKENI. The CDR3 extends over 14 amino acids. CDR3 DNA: TGTGCCAGCTCACCCTCAGGCAACAACAATGAGCAGTTCTTC. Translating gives CASSPSGNNNEQFF.

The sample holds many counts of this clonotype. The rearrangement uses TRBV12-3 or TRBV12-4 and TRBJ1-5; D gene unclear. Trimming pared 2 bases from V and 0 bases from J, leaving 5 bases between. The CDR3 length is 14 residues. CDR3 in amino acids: CASSLRYSNQPQHF. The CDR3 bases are TGTGCCAGCAGTTTAAGGTATAGCAATCAGCCCCAGCATTTT.

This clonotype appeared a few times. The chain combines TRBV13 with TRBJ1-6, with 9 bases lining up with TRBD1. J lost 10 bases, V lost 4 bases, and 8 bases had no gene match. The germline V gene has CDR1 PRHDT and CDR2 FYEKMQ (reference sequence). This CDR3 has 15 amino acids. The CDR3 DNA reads TGTGCCAGCAGCTCCACAGGGGGCTCTAGGTCACCCCTCCACTTT. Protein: CASSSTGGSRSPLHF.

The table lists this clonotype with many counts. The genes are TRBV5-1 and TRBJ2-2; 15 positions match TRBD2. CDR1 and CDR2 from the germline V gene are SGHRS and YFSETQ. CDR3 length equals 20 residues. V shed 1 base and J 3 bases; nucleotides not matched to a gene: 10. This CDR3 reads CASSLLPGLAGGRYTGELFF. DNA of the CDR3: TGCGCCAGCAGCTTGCTCCCGGGACTAGCGGGGGGTCGTTACACCGGGGAGCTGTTTTTT.

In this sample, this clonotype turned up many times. The CDR3: CASITLAKNIQYF. The CDR3 coding sequence is TGTGCCAGCATAACCTTAGCCAAAAACATTCAGTACTTC. The rearrangement uses TRBV2 and TRBJ2-4; no reliable D call. Deletions cut 7 bases from V and 0 bases from J, with 7 bases between. The CDR3 extends over 13 amino acids. From germline, CDR1 is SNHLY and CDR2 FYNNEI.

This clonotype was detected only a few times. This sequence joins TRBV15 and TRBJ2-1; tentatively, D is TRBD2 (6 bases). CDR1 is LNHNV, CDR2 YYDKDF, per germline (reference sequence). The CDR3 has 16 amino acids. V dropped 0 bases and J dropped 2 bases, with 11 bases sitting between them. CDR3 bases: TGTGCCACCAGCAGAGATAGGAGGGGCCCCTACAATGAGCAGTTCTTC. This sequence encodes CATSRDRRGPYNEQFF.

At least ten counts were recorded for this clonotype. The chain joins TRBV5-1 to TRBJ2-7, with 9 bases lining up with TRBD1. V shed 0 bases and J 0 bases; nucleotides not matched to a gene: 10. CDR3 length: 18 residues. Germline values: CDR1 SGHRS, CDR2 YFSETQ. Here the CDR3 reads CASSLGGQGEAHSYEQYF. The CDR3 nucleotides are TGCGCCAGCAGCTTGGGGGGACAGGGCGAAGCCCACTCCTACGAGCAGTACTTC.

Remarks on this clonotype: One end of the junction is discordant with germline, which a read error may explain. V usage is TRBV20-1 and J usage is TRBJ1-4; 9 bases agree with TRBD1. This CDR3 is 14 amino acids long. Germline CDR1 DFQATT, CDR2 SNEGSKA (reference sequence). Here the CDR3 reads CCAIQGARAEKLFF. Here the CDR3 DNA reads TGCTGTGCTATACAGGGGGCGCGGGCCGAAAAACTGTTTTTT.

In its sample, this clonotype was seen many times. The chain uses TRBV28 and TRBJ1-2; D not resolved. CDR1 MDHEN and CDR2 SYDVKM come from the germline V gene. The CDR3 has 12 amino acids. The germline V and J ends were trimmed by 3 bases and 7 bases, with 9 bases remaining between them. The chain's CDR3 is CASSLGSLGYTF. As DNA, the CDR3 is TGTGCCAGCAGTTTGGGCAGTCTTGGCTACACCTTC.

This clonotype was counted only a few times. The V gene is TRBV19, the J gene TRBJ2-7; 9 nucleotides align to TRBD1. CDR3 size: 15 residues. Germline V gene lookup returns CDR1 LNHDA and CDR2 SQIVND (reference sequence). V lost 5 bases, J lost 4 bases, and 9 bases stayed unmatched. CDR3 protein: CASSVRQGGPYEQYF. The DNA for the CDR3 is TGTGCCAGTAGTGTCCGACAGGGGGGTCCTTACGAGCAGTACTTC.

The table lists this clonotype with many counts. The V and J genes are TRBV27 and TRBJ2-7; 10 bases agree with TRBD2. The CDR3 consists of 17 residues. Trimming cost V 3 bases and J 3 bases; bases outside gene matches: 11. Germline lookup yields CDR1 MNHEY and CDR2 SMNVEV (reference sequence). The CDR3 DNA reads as TGTGCCAGCAGTTTCCGGTCCAGCGGGAGGGATATCTACGAGCAGTACTTC. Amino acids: CASSFRSSGRDIYEQYF.

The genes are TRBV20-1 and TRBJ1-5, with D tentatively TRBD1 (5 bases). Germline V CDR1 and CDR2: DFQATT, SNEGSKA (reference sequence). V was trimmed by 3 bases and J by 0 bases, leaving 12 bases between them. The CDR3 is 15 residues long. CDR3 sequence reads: CSASIQVLSNQPQHF. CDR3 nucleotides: TGCAGTGCTAGTATACAGGTCCTTAGCAATCAGCCCCAGCATTTT.

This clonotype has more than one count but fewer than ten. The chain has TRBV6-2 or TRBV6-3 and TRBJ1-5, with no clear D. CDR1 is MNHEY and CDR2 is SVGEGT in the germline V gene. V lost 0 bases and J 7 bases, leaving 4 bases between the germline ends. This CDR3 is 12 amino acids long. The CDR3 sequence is CASSYSRQPQHF. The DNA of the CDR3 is TGTGCCAGCAGTTACTCGAGACAGCCCCAGCATTTT.

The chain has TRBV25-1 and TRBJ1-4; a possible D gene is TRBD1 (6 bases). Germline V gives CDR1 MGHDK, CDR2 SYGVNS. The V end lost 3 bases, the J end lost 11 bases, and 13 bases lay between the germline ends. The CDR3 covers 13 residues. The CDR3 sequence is CASSEGGRGKLFF. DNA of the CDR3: TGTGCCAGCAGTGAGGGGGGCAGAGGGAAACTGTTTTTT.

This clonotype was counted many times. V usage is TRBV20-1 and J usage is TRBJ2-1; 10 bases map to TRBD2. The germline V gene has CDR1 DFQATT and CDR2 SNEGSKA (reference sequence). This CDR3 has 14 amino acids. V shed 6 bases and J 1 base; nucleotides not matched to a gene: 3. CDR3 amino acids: CSAIAGGSYNEQFF. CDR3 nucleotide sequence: TGCAGTGCCATAGCGGGGGGTTCCTACAATGAGCAGTTCTTC.

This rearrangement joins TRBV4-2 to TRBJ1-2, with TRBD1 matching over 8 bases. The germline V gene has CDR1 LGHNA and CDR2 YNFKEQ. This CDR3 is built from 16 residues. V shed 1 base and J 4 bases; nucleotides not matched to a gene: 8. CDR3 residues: CASSQVPGQDTYGYTF. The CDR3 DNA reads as TGTGCCAGCAGCCAAGTTCCGGGACAGGATACCTATGGCTACACCTTC.

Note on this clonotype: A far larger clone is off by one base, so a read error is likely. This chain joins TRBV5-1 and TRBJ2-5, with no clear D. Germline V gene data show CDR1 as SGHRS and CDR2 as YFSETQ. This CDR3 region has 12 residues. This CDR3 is CAGSQDLETQYF. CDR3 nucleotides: TGCGCCGGCAGCCAAGATTTAGAGACCCAGTACTTC.

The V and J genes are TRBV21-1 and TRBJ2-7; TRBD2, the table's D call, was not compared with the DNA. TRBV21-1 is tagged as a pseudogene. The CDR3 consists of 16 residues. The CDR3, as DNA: TGTGCCAGCAGCAAAGTGGGTAGCGGGGACTCATACGAGCAGTACGTC. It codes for CASSKVGSGDSYEQYV.

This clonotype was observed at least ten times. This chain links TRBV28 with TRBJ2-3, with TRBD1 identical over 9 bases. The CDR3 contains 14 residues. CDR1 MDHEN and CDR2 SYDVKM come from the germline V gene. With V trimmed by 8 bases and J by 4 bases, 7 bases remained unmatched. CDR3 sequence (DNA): TGTGCCAGCCGTGGACAGGGGTCCTCAGATACGCAGTATTTT. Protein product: CASRGQGSSDTQYF.

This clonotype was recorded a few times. CDR3 sequence: CASSPDFYTGGNSYEQYF. The CDR3 nucleotides read TGTGCCAGCAGCCCCGACTTCTATACAGGGGGCAACTCTTACGAGCAGTACTTC. The rearrangement uses TRBV27 and TRBJ2-7; 9 bases align to TRBD1. Germline loops: CDR1 MNHEY, CDR2 SMNVEV (reference sequence). The CDR3 runs to 18 residues. J lost 4 bases, V lost 6 bases, and 19 bases had no gene match.

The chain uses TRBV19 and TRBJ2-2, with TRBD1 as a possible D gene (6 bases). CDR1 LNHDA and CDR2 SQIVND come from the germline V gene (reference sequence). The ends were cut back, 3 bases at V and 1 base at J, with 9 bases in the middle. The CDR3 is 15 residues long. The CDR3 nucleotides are TGTGCCAGTAGTATTCGGACAGAGAACACCGGGGAGCTGTTTTTT. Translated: CASSIRTENTGELFF.

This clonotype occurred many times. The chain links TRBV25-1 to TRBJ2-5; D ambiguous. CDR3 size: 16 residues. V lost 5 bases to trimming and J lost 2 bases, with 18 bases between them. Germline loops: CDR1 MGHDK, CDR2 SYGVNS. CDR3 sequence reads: CASSPRLGKGQETQYF. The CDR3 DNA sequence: TGTGCCAGCAGTCCCCGTTTGGGCAAAGGACAAGAGACCCAGTACTTC.

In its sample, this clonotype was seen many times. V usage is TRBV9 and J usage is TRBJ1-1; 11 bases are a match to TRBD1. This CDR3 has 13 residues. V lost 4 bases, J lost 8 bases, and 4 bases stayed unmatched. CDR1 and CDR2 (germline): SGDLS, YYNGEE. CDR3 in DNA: TGTGCCAGCAGCAAAGGACAGGGGGCGGAAGCTTTCTTT. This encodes CASSKGQGAEAFF.

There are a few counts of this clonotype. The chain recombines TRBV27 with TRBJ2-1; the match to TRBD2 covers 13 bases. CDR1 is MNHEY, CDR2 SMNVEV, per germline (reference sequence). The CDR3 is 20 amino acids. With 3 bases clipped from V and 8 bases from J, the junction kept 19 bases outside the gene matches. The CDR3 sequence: CASSFRVTSGRAMSRYEQFF. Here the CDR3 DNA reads TGTGCCAGCAGTTTCCGGGTTACTAGCGGGAGGGCCATGTCCCGTTATGAGCAGTTCTTC.